This is a list of T cell receptor beta chains from one sample in a study of blood T cell repertoires in COVID-19. Data came from immunoSEQ multiplex PCR; TCRdb stores just in-frame clones and leaves some out. The sample shows 250,000 to 300,000 clones, more than 70% of them seen only once. The material sequenced was peripheral blood. These receptors were obtained from a woman in her 30s with COVID-19, enrolled during active disease. The CDR3 runs from the conserved cysteine through the conserved F or W. The D gene is left open where the match is weak. Clone size, where shown, is once, few, many, or a class for clones that have expanded.

>TRBD2|-|TRBJ2-3|TRBV5-1
CASSLGLAGVPDTQYF
TGCGCCAGCAGCTTGGGGCTAGCGGGAGTTCCAGATACGCAGTATTTT
>-|-|TRBJ1-2|TRBV13
CASSLVVGVYGYTF
TGTGCCAGCAGCTTAGTGGTTGGAGTCTATGGCTACACCTTC
>-|once|TRBJ2-2|TRBV14
CASSQGLGELFF
TGTGCCAGCAGCCAAGGGCTGGGGGAGCTGTTTTTT
>-|-|TRBJ2-6|TRBV6-4
CASSAGASSGANVLTF
TGTGCCAGCAGTGCGGGAGCTAGCTCTGGGGCCAACGTCCTGACTTTC
>TRBD1|many|TRBJ1-2|TRBV5-4
CASRTGTGDRYGYTF
TGTGCCAGCAGAACTGGGACAGGGGATCGCTATGGCTACACCTTC
>TRBD2|-|TRBJ2-5|TRBV6-2/TRBV6-3
CASSWASGDQETQYF
TGTGCCAGCAGTTGGGCTAGCGGGGATCAAGAGACCCAGTACTTC
>TRBD1|-|TRBJ2-7|TRBV10-2
CASTQVDRAGEQYF
TGCGCCAGCACTCAGGTGGACAGGGCGGGAGAGCAGTACTTC
>TRBD2|-|TRBJ2-5|TRBV9
CASSEGLAGQETQYF
TGTGCCAGCAGCGAAGGACTAGCGGGCCAAGAGACCCAGTACTTC
>TRBD1|-|TRBJ1-6|TRBV28
CASSWDRGGSPLHF
TGTGCCAGCAGTTGGGACAGGGGAGGATCACCCCTCCACTTT
>-|-|TRBJ2-7|TRBV7-9
CASSVEGAVHEQYF
TGTGCCAGCAGCGTGGAGGGGGCTGTCCACGAGCAGTACTTC
>-|-|TRBJ2-1|TRBV5-1
CASSLAPGVNNEQFF
TGCGCCAGCAGCTTGGCCCCGGGGGTCAACAATGAGCAGTTCTTC
>-|-|TRBJ1-5|TRBV19
CASSILTGGGPQHF
TGTGCCAGTAGTATCTTGACAGGCGGGGGGCCCCAGCATTTT
>TRBD1|-|TRBJ1-1|TRBV6-5
CASRRGQGTEAFF
TGTGCCAGCAGACGGGGACAGGGCACTGAAGCTTTCTTT
>TRBD2|-|TRBJ2-6|TRBV11-2
CASSLGGLAGANVLTF
TGTGCCAGCAGCTTGGGAGGGCTTGCTGGGGCCAACGTCCTGACTTTC
>-|few|TRBJ1-3|TRBV30
CAWGGRSYSGNTIYF
TGTGCCTGGGGGGGCAGGTCCTACTCTGGAAACACCATATATTTT
>-|once|TRBJ2-5|TRBV5-4
CASSVVAEVETQYF
TGTGCCAGCAGCGTGGTAGCGGAGGTAGAGACCCAGTACTTC
>-|few|TRBJ1-6|TRBV19
CASSTGDYSPLHF
TGTGCCAGTAGTACAGGGGATTATTCACCCCTCCACTTT
>-|-|TRBJ1-3|TRBV9
CASSVEAASGNTIYF
TGTGCCAGCAGCGTAGAGGCGGCCTCTGGAAACACCATATATTTT
>-|-|TRBJ2-7|TRBV3-1/TRBV3-2
CASSPTLGGNSKYF
TGTGCCAGCAGCCCAACCCTAGGAGGGAATTCTAAGTACTTC
>-|few|TRBJ1-6|TRBV5-5
CASRWTPGKDNSPLHF
TGTGCCAGCAGGTGGACTCCGGGAAAAGACAATTCACCCCTCCACTTT
>TRBD2|-|TRBJ2-2|TRBV9
CASSTTSGSAGGELFF
TGTGCCAGCAGCACGACTAGCGGGAGCGCCGGCGGGGAGCTGTTTTTT
>-|-|TRBJ1-1|TRBV28
CASNGGTEAFF
TGTGCCAGCAACGGGGGCACTGAAGCTTTCTTT
>-|once|TRBJ1-1|TRBV7-2
CASSLRVSGTEAFF
TGTGCCAGCAGCCTCCGTGTGTCCGGCACTGAAGCTTTCTTT
>TRBD1|few|TRBJ1-5|TRBV19
CASSATGSNQPQHF
TGTGCCAGTAGTGCGACAGGGAGCAATCAGCCCCAGCATTTT
>TRBD1|-|TRBJ2-1|TRBV10-1
CASRNIIPDRGNEQFF
TGCGCCAGCAGAAACATTATCCCGGACAGGGGTAATGAGCAGTTCTTC
>-|once|TRBJ1-2|TRBV10-2
CASGGATGPRYYGYTF
TGCGCCAGCGGAGGGGCAACAGGACCGAGATACTATGGCTACACCTTC
>TRBD1|-|TRBJ1-3|TRBV4-2
CASSRWTEGASGNTIYF
TGTGCCAGCAGCCGCTGGACAGAGGGGGCCTCTGGAAACACCATATATTTT
>-|-|TRBJ1-1|TRBV11-2
CASSLDFGVGTEAFF
TGTGCCAGCAGCTTAGATTTCGGGGTTGGAACTGAAGCTTTCTTT
>-|-|TRBJ2-3|TRBV2
CASSVTGTGHTDTQYF
TGTGCCAGCAGCGTCACCGGGACGGGACACACAGATACGCAGTATTTT